These 21 T cell receptor beta chains originate from one sample sequenced in a study of Graves' ophthalmopathy and Graves' hyperthyroidism. Using RNA transcripts, the TCR beta CDR3 regions were amplified. Second-round multiplex PCR came after first-round RT-PCR with HTBI primers. MiXCR was run by TCRdb on the multiplex PCR reads, yielding one entry per CDR3 protein. The sample records a few hundred thousand distinct CDR3 sequences, 15% to 20% being singletons. Input material: peripheral blood. The receptor source for this set is an adult woman with stable Graves' hyperthyroidism.

This clonotype appeared a few times. The V and J genes are TRBV5-1 and TRBJ2-2; 7 bases are a match to TRBD2. The germline gives CDR1 SGHRS, CDR2 YFSETQ. Trimming removed 0 bases from V and 0 bases from J; junction bases left unmatched: 11. This CDR3 region has 19 residues. The CDR3 DNA reads as TGCGCCAGCAGCTTGGGTGCAGCGGGACGCTTTCCGAACACCGGGGAGCTGTTTTTT. It encodes CASSLGAAGRFPNTGELFF.

This clonotype was found once. The chain joins TRBV6-2 or TRBV6-3 to TRBJ2-5, with a tentative D call TRBD2 (5 bases). CDR1 and CDR2 (germline): MNHEY, SVGEGT. This CDR3 is built from 17 residues. Trimming cost V 4 bases and J 3 bases, with 21 bases left between them. In DNA, the CDR3 is TGTGCCAGCAGTTCTCCCCCGACCGTCCCGGGGAAAGAGACCCAGTACTTC. This gives the protein CASSSPPTVPGKETQYF.

The gene calls are TRBV12-3 or TRBV12-4 and TRBJ2-7, with D tentatively TRBD1 (7 bases). CDR3 length: 15 residues. Trimming pared 5 bases from V and 6 bases from J, leaving 20 bases between. Written as DNA, the CDR3 is TGTGCCAGCAGTACATCTCAGGGGGGCAGCGGCGAGCAGTACTTC. This sequence encodes CASSTSQGGSGEQYF.

In this sample, this clonotype turned up many times. This rearrangement joins TRBV19 to TRBJ1-1; possibly TRBD1 for D (6 bases). Trimming took 7 bases from V and 1 from J, leaving 10 bases between them. CDR1 is LNHDA, CDR2 SQIVND, per germline (reference sequence). This CDR3 region has 13 residues. The CDR3 sequence: CASIGGRNTEAFF. The CDR3, as DNA: TGTGCCAGTATTGGGGGGCGGAACACTGAAGCTTTCTTT.

This clonotype was found a few times. The chain has TRBV12-3 or TRBV12-4 and TRBJ2-6; 8 bases align to TRBD1. V shed 6 bases and J 0 bases; nucleotides not matched to a gene: 7. This CDR3 contains 17 residues. CDR3 in DNA: TGTGCCAGCAGCCCCCGACAGGGGAACTCTGGGGCCAACGTCCTGACTTTC. Its protein product is CASSPRQGNSGANVLTF.

The chain carries TRBV2 and TRBJ2-7; 9 nucleotides line up with TRBD2. The V and J ends lost 8 bases and 0 bases, in that order; junction bases with no gene match: 5. This CDR3 spans 14 amino acids. CDR1 is SNHLY and CDR2 is FYNNEI in the germline V gene. CDR3 amino acids: CASSGLASSYEQYF. The DNA of the CDR3 is TGTGCCAGCTCTGGACTAGCGTCCTCCTACGAGCAGTACTTC.

This clonotype was observed many times. CDR3 amino acids: CASSPTGEQPQHF. The CDR3 DNA sequence: TGTGCCAGCAGCCCGACTGGGGAGCAGCCCCAGCATTTT. The chain uses TRBV5-5 and TRBJ1-5; D is unresolved. Trimming removed 4 bases at V and 7 bases at J, with 12 bases between. The CDR3 covers 13 residues. The germline CDR1 and CDR2 sequences are SGHKS and YYEKEE (reference sequence).

For this clonotype: The junction departs from the called germline gene at one end, perhaps through a read error. The V and J genes are TRBV7-8 and TRBJ2-5, with TRBD2 as a possible D gene (5 bases). Per the germline V gene, CDR1 is SGHVS and CDR2 is FQNEAQ. The CDR3 sequence is 12 residues long. CDR3 in amino acids: CASSLEVRKEDF. The CDR3 region has the DNA TGTGCCAGCAGCTTAGAAGTCAGGAAGGAGGACTTC.

This rearrangement joins TRBV11-2 to TRBJ2-2; D perhaps matches TRBD2 (5 bases). CDR3 length: 15 amino acids. Trimming cost V 6 bases and J 5 bases, with 16 bases left between them. Germline CDR1 reads SGHAT; CDR2 reads FQNNGV. CDR3 amino acids: CASRKPAGRTGELFF. The CDR3 bases are TGTGCCAGCAGAAAACCGGCTGGGAGAACCGGGGAGCTGTTTTTT.

Ten or more counts support this clonotype. The chain carries TRBV5-1 and TRBJ2-5, with no clear D. V was trimmed by 2 bases and J by 5 bases, leaving 10 bases between them. Per germline, CDR1 SGHRS and CDR2 YFSETQ. The CDR3 has 13 residues. The CDR3 sequence: CASSFPPRETQYF. In DNA form, the CDR3 reads TGCGCCAGCAGCTTCCCCCCACGGGAGACCCAGTACTTC.

This clonotype was seen at least ten times. Its ends do not fully match the called genes, so a read error is possible. The rearrangement uses TRBV7-9 and TRBJ2-7, with D possibly matching TRBD2 (6 bases). Germline lookup yields CDR1 SEHNR and CDR2 FQNEAQ (reference sequence). The CDR3 loop spans 15 amino acids. The CDR3, as DNA: TGTGCCAGCAGCTTATCCGGGGGATCCTCCCACGAGCAGTACTTC. Translated, it gives CASSLSGGSSHEQYF.

This sequence joins TRBV12-3 or TRBV12-4 and TRBJ2-7; 7 nucleotides line up with TRBD1. Unmatched junction bases numbered 10, after V lost 5 bases and J lost 6 bases. The CDR3 has 14 amino acids. CDR3 nucleotide sequence: TGTGCCAGCAGTCGTGACAGGGAAAGCGGCGAGCAGTACTTC. Translating gives CASSRDRESGEQYF.

This clonotype showed up many times. CDR3 residues: CASRPFRDRVNPGELFF. Here the CDR3 DNA reads TGTGCCAGCAGACCATTCCGGGACAGGGTTAATCCCGGGGAGCTGTTTTTT. This chain joins TRBV11-2 and TRBJ2-2, with 9 bases that match TRBD1. The CDR3 consists of 17 residues. With 6 bases clipped from V and 6 bases from J, the junction kept 14 bases outside the gene matches. Germline V gene lookup returns CDR1 SGHAT and CDR2 FQNNGV.

Ten or more counts support this clonotype. The V call is TRBV2, the J call TRBJ2-7, with TRBD2 as a possible D gene (5 bases). This CDR3 spans 12 amino acids. V lost 7 bases and J 1 base, leaving 8 bases between the germline ends. Germline V gene sequence: CDR1 SNHLY, CDR2 FYNNEI. The CDR3 spells CASTRDSYEQYF. The CDR3 DNA reads as TGTGCCAGCACCCGGGATTCCTACGAGCAGTACTTC.

Ten or more counts support this clonotype. The J gene is TRBJ1-1, the V gene TRBV2, with 10 nucleotides matching TRBD1. Germline trimming cut 5 bases from V and 1 base from J; bases unmatched to any gene: 1. CDR1 is SNHLY and CDR2 is FYNNEI in the germline V gene. This CDR3 comprises 14 residues. The CDR3, as DNA: TGTGCCAGCAGTCGACAGGGGGCGAACACTGAAGCTTTCTTT. This translates into CASSRQGANTEAFF.

The chain carries TRBV29-1 and TRBJ2-7; D remains unclear. Germline V gene data show CDR1 as SQVTM and CDR2 as ANQGSEA. Trimming pared 7 bases from V and 0 bases from J, leaving 10 bases between. The CDR3 contains 12 residues. In nucleotides, the CDR3 is TGCAGCGCGCGTCACAGCTCCTACGAGCAGTACTTC. This translates into CSARHSSYEQYF.

This clonotype was observed at least ten times. V gene TRBV28 combines with J gene TRBJ1-2, with a tentative D call TRBD1 (6 bases). Germline V gene lookup returns CDR1 MDHEN and CDR2 SYDVKM. This CDR3 contains 14 residues. Trimming shortened V by 5 bases and J by 5 bases, and 15 bases separated the two germline ends. DNA of the CDR3: TGTGCCAGCAGTGCCCCCGGGACAACATATGGCTACACCTTC. Its protein is CASSAPGTTYGYTF.

On this clonotype itself: It may be a read error: a sequence one base away is much more abundant. This chain connects TRBV20-1 to TRBJ1-1; a weak D match, TRBD1 (6 bases). The CDR3 contains 14 residues. Per germline, CDR1 DFQATT and CDR2 SNEGSKA (reference sequence). Here the CDR3 reads CGARDPGAGTEAFF. CDR3 nucleotide sequence: TGCGGTGCTAGAGATCCGGGGGCGGGAACTGAAGCTTTCTTT.

In its sample, this clonotype was seen many times. The genes are TRBV7-2 and TRBJ2-7; 13 bases agree with TRBD2. Trimming took 4 bases from V and 4 from J; bases not matched to a gene: 7. Germline loops: CDR1 SGHTA, CDR2 FQGNSA. The CDR3 has 16 amino acids. The CDR3 coding sequence is TGTGCCAGCAGCTCATCACTAGCGGGAGGGATGTACGAGCAGTACTTC. It codes for CASSSSLAGGMYEQYF. Full variable domain (rest looked up from reference TRBV7-2 and TRBJ2-7): GAGVSQSPSNKVTEKGKDVELRCDPISGHTALYWYRQSLGQGLEFLIYFQGNSAPDKSGLPSDRFSAERTGGSVSTLTIQRTQQEDSAVYLCASSSSLAGGMYEQYFGPGTRLTVT.

The sample holds many counts of this clonotype. The V and J genes are TRBV19 and TRBJ2-4, with D perhaps matching TRBD2 (6 bases). The CDR3 spans 17 residues. V gave up 1 base and J gave up 0 bases, with 13 bases separating them. From germline, CDR1 is LNHDA and CDR2 SQIVND (reference sequence). The CDR3 here is CASSIGLGQLAKNIQYF. DNA of the CDR3: TGTGCCAGTAGTATAGGACTAGGACAACTAGCCAAAAACATTCAGTACTTC.

This clonotype was observed at least ten times. The chain recombines TRBV19 with TRBJ2-5, with 8 bases identical to TRBD1. Trimming cost V 2 bases and J 4 bases; bases outside gene matches: 3. The CDR3 contains 14 residues. Per germline, CDR1 LNHDA and CDR2 SQIVND (reference sequence). As DNA, the CDR3 is TGTGCCAGTAGTATAATAACAGGGGGAGAGACCCAGTACTTC. It yields the protein CASSIITGGETQYF.